A selection of T cell receptor beta chains follows, all from one sample in a study of CD8 T cells in Susac syndrome. TCRdb reprocessed the immunoSEQ multiplex PCR reads with MiXCR, giving one entry per CDR3 protein. The profile covers some 300,000 distinct CDR3 sequences, with about 88% appearing a single time and approximately 0.2% taken by the ten largest. The source material was CD8+ T cells from PBMCs. The receptors originated from a human donor with multiple sclerosis. Each CDR3 is given with its conserved first and last residue. The order of the fields is D gene, clone size, V gene, J gene, CDR3 length, CDR3 DNA, CDR3 protein. D genes are given only for firm matches. Clone size is shown for a subset of rows, as once, few, many or a class of expanded clone.

d_call: TRBD1; clone_size: -; v_call: TRBV18; j_call: TRBJ1-2; cdr3_length: 13; cdr3_nt: TGTGCCAGCTCCCCGACAGGGGTTGCAAGCTACACCTTC; cdr3_aa: CASSPTGVASYTF
d_call: TRBD1; clone_size: -; v_call: TRBV12-3/TRBV12-4; j_call: TRBJ1-3; cdr3_length: 15; cdr3_nt: TGTGCCAGCAGCGTATGGACAGGGTCTGGAAACACCATATATTTT; cdr3_aa: CASSVWTGSGNTIYF
d_call: TRBD1; clone_size: -; v_call: TRBV2; j_call: TRBJ2-7; cdr3_length: 13; cdr3_nt: TGTGCCAGCATACAGGGTAGGGGGCTCGAGCAGTACTTC; cdr3_aa: CASIQGRGLEQYF
d_call: -; clone_size: -; v_call: TRBV29-1; j_call: TRBJ2-1; cdr3_length: 12; cdr3_nt: TGCAGCGGCGCCTTATTGGGCAATGAGCAGTTCTTC; cdr3_aa: CSGALLGNEQFF
d_call: -; clone_size: -; v_call: TRBV29-1; j_call: TRBJ2-1; cdr3_length: 14; cdr3_nt: TGCAGCGTGCCCACAGGGAACTCCTACAATGAGCAGTTCTTC; cdr3_aa: CSVPTGNSYNEQFF
d_call: TRBD1; clone_size: -; v_call: TRBV28; j_call: TRBJ2-2; cdr3_length: 15; cdr3_nt: TGTGCCAGCAGTTTATGGGACAGGGGGTCCGGGGAGCTGTTTTTT; cdr3_aa: CASSLWDRGSGELFF
d_call: -; clone_size: -; v_call: TRBV27; j_call: TRBJ2-2; cdr3_length: 13; cdr3_nt: TGTGCCAGCAGTTACTGGAACACCGGGGAGCTGTTTTTT; cdr3_aa: CASSYWNTGELFF
d_call: -; clone_size: -; v_call: TRBV15; j_call: TRBJ2-5; cdr3_length: 15; cdr3_nt: TGTGCCACCAGCAGGTCCTGGGGTAACCAAGAGACCCAGTACTTC; cdr3_aa: CATSRSWGNQETQYF
d_call: -; clone_size: once; v_call: TRBV4-1; j_call: TRBJ2-1; cdr3_length: 14; cdr3_nt: TGCGCCAGCCGTCTGGGGTCCCTCGGGGATGAGCAGTTCTTC; cdr3_aa: CASRLGSLGDEQFF
d_call: -; clone_size: -; v_call: TRBV14; j_call: TRBJ2-7; cdr3_length: 14; cdr3_nt: TGTGCCAGCAGCCAACGCAGCGGGCCCTGGGAGCAGTACTTC; cdr3_aa: CASSQRSGPWEQYF
d_call: TRBD1; clone_size: -; v_call: TRBV5-1; j_call: TRBJ1-1; cdr3_length: 18; cdr3_nt: TGCGCCAGCAGCTCTCTACAGGGGAGGAGGGGTTCCACCACTGAAGCTTTCTTT; cdr3_aa: CASSSLQGRRGSTTEAFF
d_call: -; clone_size: -; v_call: TRBV13; j_call: TRBJ2-7; cdr3_length: 13; cdr3_nt: TGTGCCAGCAGCCCGGGACTCGAAATCGAGCAGTACTTC; cdr3_aa: CASSPGLEIEQYF
d_call: TRBD1; clone_size: -; v_call: TRBV3-1; j_call: TRBJ2-3; cdr3_length: 15; cdr3_nt: TGTGCCAGCAGCTCTATGACAGGGAGTGCAGATACGCAGTATTTT; cdr3_aa: CASSSMTGSADTQYF
d_call: -; clone_size: -; v_call: TRBV5-1; j_call: TRBJ2-3; cdr3_length: 14; cdr3_nt: TGCGCCAGCAGCCCGACACACAACACAGATACGCAGTATTTT; cdr3_aa: CASSPTHNTDTQYF
d_call: -; clone_size: -; v_call: TRBV29-1; j_call: TRBJ2-2; cdr3_length: 11; cdr3_nt: TGCAGCGTCTTCTTCACCGGGGAGCTGTTTTTT; cdr3_aa: CSVFFTGELFF
d_call: -; clone_size: -; v_call: TRBV6-5; j_call: TRBJ2-1; cdr3_length: 13; cdr3_nt: TGTGCCAGCAGCTCCTTTATGAGGGATGCGCAGTTCTTC; cdr3_aa: CASSSFMRDAQFF
d_call: TRBD2; clone_size: -; v_call: TRBV6-5; j_call: TRBJ2-1; cdr3_length: 13; cdr3_nt: TGTGCCAGCAGTTACTCGGGGGAGGGTGAGCAGTTCTTC; cdr3_aa: CASSYSGEGEQFF
d_call: TRBD1; clone_size: -; v_call: TRBV10-3; j_call: TRBJ1-2; cdr3_length: 13; cdr3_nt: TGTGCCATCACCGACAGGGGTGTCTATGGCTACACCTTC; cdr3_aa: CAITDRGVYGYTF
d_call: TRBD1; clone_size: -; v_call: TRBV20-1; j_call: TRBJ2-7; cdr3_length: 17; cdr3_nt: TGCAGTGCCCCGCCGGGACAGGGGCCATACCCGATCTACGAGCAGTACTTC; cdr3_aa: CSAPPGQGPYPIYEQYF
d_call: -; clone_size: -; v_call: TRBV7-9; j_call: TRBJ1-2; cdr3_length: 15; cdr3_nt: TGTGCCAGCAGCTTCCCGAAACAGGAGAACTATGGCTACACCTTC; cdr3_aa: CASSFPKQENYGYTF